A single sample gave rise to the 5 T cell receptor beta chains below, sequenced in a study of cytomegalovirus exposure and HLA in healthy donors. A multiplex PCR was run with 60 Vbeta primers and 13 Jbeta primers. Assay used: immunoSEQ multiplex PCR; TCRdb lists only in-frame clones, some missing. Among about 170,000 clones, approximately 71% were seen once, and the ten largest hold approximately 5.1%. Sequencing was performed on PBMCs. The receptors shown here come from a woman aged 18 to 35 in good health and CMV-seropositive.

The CDR3 protein is CAISTGEERNTIYF. The CDR3 DNA reads as TGTGCCATATCTACAGGAGAAGAAAGAAACACCATATATTTT. The chain has TRBV6-5 and TRBJ1-3, with D perhaps matching TRBD1 (5 bases). Trimming took 10 bases from V and 5 from J, leaving 18 bases between them. The germline CDR1 and CDR2 sequences are MNHEY and SVGAGI. CDR3 length: 14 residues.

This chain links TRBV7-2 with TRBJ1-2; TRBD1 might be the D (6 bases). CDR1 is SGHTA, CDR2 FQGNSA, per germline. Trimming shortened V by 5 bases and J by 4 bases, and 14 bases separated the two germline ends. The CDR3 extends over 14 amino acids. CDR3 residues: CASSPAGTSYGYTF. The CDR3 region has the DNA TGTGCCAGCAGCCCAGCCGGGACAAGCTATGGCTACACCTTC.

This clone was counted between two and nine times. In nucleotides, the CDR3 is TGTGCCAGCTTCGGGAACAGGGGGGGCTACGAGCAGTACTTC. It specifies CASFGNRGGYEQYF. This chain uses TRBV2 with TRBJ2-7; possible D gene TRBD1, 8 bases. The germline V gene has CDR1 SNHLY and CDR2 FYNNEI. V lost 8 bases and J 3 bases, leaving 17 bases between the germline ends. CDR3 length equals 14 residues.

This sequence joins TRBV9 and TRBJ2-2; 15 positions agree with TRBD2. The trim removed 0 bases at V and 4 bases at J, leaving 13 bases unmatched. The CDR3 has 21 amino acids. In germline, CDR1 is SGDLS, CDR2 YYNGEE. CDR3 residues: CASSVAVSGGLAGGTTGELFF. The CDR3 region has the DNA TGTGCCAGCAGCGTAGCTGTAAGTGGAGGACTAGCGGGGGGGACCACCGGGGAGCTGTTTTTT.

This chain uses TRBV5-4 with TRBJ2-3; 8 bases agree with TRBD2. Germline V gene data show CDR1 as SGHNT and CDR2 as YYREEE (reference sequence). J was trimmed by 2 bases and V by 1 base; bases with no gene match: 9. CDR3 length equals 17 residues. In DNA form, the CDR3 reads TGTGCCAGCAGCTTGAGTGCACTAGCGGACCTCACAGATACGCAGTATTTT. As protein: CASSLSALADLTDTQYF.